The 9 T cell receptor beta chains below come from one sample, sequenced in a study of cytomegalovirus exposure and HLA in healthy donors. The PCR had 60 Vbeta and 13 Jbeta primers. The repertoire was sequenced with immunoSEQ multiplex PCR; TCRdb's copy has only in-frame clones and lacks some. The sample contains about 60,000 clones, about 82% of which appear only once. Sequencing was performed on PBMCs. The receptors were gathered from a woman aged 25 to 39 in good health and CMV-seronegative.

This clone has at least ten counts. The gene calls are TRBV6-5 and TRBJ1-4; D is possibly TRBD1 (5 bases). V lost 6 bases and J 6 bases, leaving 14 bases between the germline ends. Germline lookup yields CDR1 MNHEY and CDR2 SVGAGI. CDR3 length: 14 residues. The CDR3 here is CASRDSGWDEKLFF. The CDR3 region has the DNA TGTGCCAGCAGAGACAGCGGGTGGGATGAAAAACTGTTTTTT.

J is TRBJ2-2 and V is TRBV7-6; 8 bases align to TRBD2. The ends lost 2 bases at V and 3 bases at J; junction bases unmatched: 5. CDR1 is SGHVS and CDR2 is FNYEAQ in the germline V gene. This CDR3 region has 16 residues. CDR3 DNA sequence: TGTGCCAGCAGCTTAATCGCGGGGGGCCACACCGGGGAGCTGTTTTTT. This sequence encodes CASSLIAGGHTGELFF.

In this sample, this clone turned up many times. This chain uses TRBV4-1 with TRBJ1-5, with D maybe TRBD1 (5 bases). CDR1 and CDR2 from the germline V gene are MGHRA and YSYEKL. Trimming left V 2 bases short and J 2 bases short, with 13 bases between. The CDR3 consists of 16 residues. CDR3 sequence (DNA): TGCGCCAGCAGCCAAACAGGCCTCATGCGCAATCAGCCCCAGCATTTT. This translates into CASSQTGLMRNQPQHF.

This chain joins TRBV5-1 and TRBJ1-1; D remains unclear. This CDR3 has 16 amino acids. The germline V gene has CDR1 SGHRS and CDR2 YFSETQ. V was trimmed by 4 bases and J by 4 bases, leaving 20 bases between them. CDR3 protein: CASSTIQGAPSTEAFF. CDR3 nucleotides: TGCGCCAGCAGCACTATACAAGGCGCACCGAGCACTGAAGCTTTCTTT. The full variable domain, in which reference TRBV5-1 and TRBJ1-1 provide the parts outside the CDR3, is KAGVTQTPRYLIKTRGQQVTLSCSPISGHRSVSWYQQTPGQGLQFLFEYFSETQRNKGNFPGRFSGRQFSNSRSEMNVSTLELGDSALYLCASSTIQGAPSTEAFFGQGTRLTVV.

The chain recombines TRBV7-9 with TRBJ1-2; D possibly corresponds to TRBD1 (6 bases). Per germline, CDR1 SEHNR and CDR2 FQNEAQ (reference sequence). The CDR3 is 15 residues long. Trimming removed 3 bases from V and 2 bases from J, with 13 bases in between. CDR3 loop: CASSFVGQRNYGYTF. The CDR3 DNA sequence: TGTGCCAGCAGCTTTGTCGGACAGAGGAACTATGGCTACACCTTC.

The gene calls are TRBV29-1 and TRBJ2-1; 8 bases fit TRBD1. The CDR3 is 13 residues long. Germline V gene data show CDR1 as SQVTM and CDR2 as ANQGSEA. Germline trimming cut 6 bases from V and 9 bases from J; bases unmatched to any gene: 10. DNA for the CDR3: TGCAGCGTCCGACCGGACAGGGATGGTGAGCAGTTCTTC. It codes for CSVRPDRDGEQFF.

This chain joins TRBV14 and TRBJ1-4; 8 positions agree with TRBD1. CDR3 size: 18 residues. The J segment lost 0 bases and the V segment lost 2 bases, leaving 8 bases of the junction unmatched. Per the germline V gene, CDR1 is SGHDN and CDR2 is FVKESK. The CDR3: CASSQRRGLRATNEKLFF. The CDR3, as DNA: TGTGCCAGCAGCCAACGCAGGGGGCTAAGGGCAACTAATGAAAAACTGTTTTTT. Using reference TRBV14 and TRBJ1-4 for the parts outside the CDR3, the full variable domain is EAGVTQFPSHSVIEKGQTVTLRCDPISGHDNLYWYRRVMGKEIKFLLHFVKESKQDESGMPNNRFLAERTGGTYSTLKVQPAELEDSGVYFCASSQRRGLRATNEKLFFGSGTQLSVL.

This chain uses TRBV13 with TRBJ1-1, with a weak D call TRBD1 (5 bases). The V end lost 5 bases, the J end lost 4 bases, and 14 bases lay between the germline ends. Per the germline V gene, CDR1 is PRHDT and CDR2 is FYEKMQ (reference sequence). The CDR3 consists of 14 residues. CDR3: CASSPVGGATEAFF. The CDR3 DNA reads TGTGCCAGCAGCCCTGTCGGGGGAGCCACTGAAGCTTTCTTT.

The chain recombines TRBV29-1 with TRBJ1-2; 9 bases match TRBD1. Trimming cost V 5 bases and J 5 bases; bases outside gene matches: 6. CDR3 length: 13 amino acids. CDR1 and CDR2 (germline): SQVTM, ANQGSEA. For the CDR3, the DNA is TGCAGCGTTCCGACAGGGGGAAAGTATGGCTACACCTTC. Residues: CSVPTGGKYGYTF.